These 21 T cell receptor beta chains were sequenced from one sample in a study of T cell responses to AZD1222 COVID-19 vaccine. Measured with immunoSEQ multiplex PCR; TCRdb has only the in-frame clones, and not every one. Found here are some 55,000 clones, 70% to 90% of them singletons; the top ten hold under 5%. Sequenced here: peripheral blood, sampled on day 0 of AZD1222 vaccination. All receptors come from an adult in good health.

The CDR3 reads CASRLQGGLDNEKLFF. Written as DNA, the CDR3 is TGCGCCAGCAGACTCCAGGGGGGGCTGGATAATGAAAAACTGTTTTTT. V usage is TRBV5-1 and J usage is TRBJ1-4, with TRBD1 matching over 7 bases. This CDR3 region has 16 residues. Germline V gives CDR1 SGHRS, CDR2 YFSETQ. V dropped 5 bases and J dropped 4; count of bases not matched to a gene: 11.

This clone was seen a few times. V usage is TRBV5-1 and J usage is TRBJ2-3, with 9 bases lining up with TRBD1. Unmatched junction bases numbered 8, after V lost 5 bases and J lost 4 bases. Germline V gene sequence: CDR1 SGHRS, CDR2 YFSETQ. The CDR3 is 15 residues long. The CDR3 DNA reads as TGCGCCAGCAGTTCCGGGACAGGGATTGCAGATACGCAGTATTTT. Encoded protein: CASSSGTGIADTQYF.

In this sample, this clone turned up a few times. V usage is TRBV11-2 and J usage is TRBJ2-7; a weak D match, TRBD1 (5 bases). CDR3 length: 12 residues. Trimming shortened V by 4 bases and J by 3 bases, and 7 bases separated the two germline ends. Germline V gives CDR1 SGHAT, CDR2 FQNNGV. Written as DNA, the CDR3 is TGTGCCAGCAGCTCTCAGGGCTACGAGCAGTACTTC. Protein product: CASSSQGYEQYF.

The rearrangement links TRBV6-1 to TRBJ2-6; D not certain. Germline V lookup: CDR1 MNHNS, CDR2 SASEGT. The CDR3 is made up of 15 amino acids. V was shortened by 0 bases and J by 0 bases, with 3 bases between the two germline ends. The CDR3 here is CASSEANSGANVLTF. CDR3 nucleotides: TGTGCCAGCAGTGAAGCGAACTCTGGGGCCAACGTCCTGACTTTC.

The V and J genes are TRBV12-3 or TRBV12-4 and TRBJ2-7, with D unclear. Between the trimmed V and J ends, which lost 8 bases and 6 bases, there was a span of 14 bases. The length of the CDR3 is 12 residues. CDR3 protein: CASSTGSSEQYF. CDR3 sequence (DNA): TGTGCCAGCTCCACCGGCAGTTCCGAGCAGTACTTC.

The chain is built from TRBV5-3 and TRBJ2-7, with D uncertain. TRBV5-3 is identified as an open reading frame with a role that is uncertain. The length of the CDR3 is 17 residues. V gave up 4 bases and J gave up 3 bases, with 23 bases separating them. The CDR3 nucleotides are TGTGCCAGAAGCCACTGGCTCCACCCTCCCTTCGTCTACGAGCAGTACTTC. It translates to CARSHWLHPPFVYEQYF.

This clone was observed a single time. The V call is TRBV12-3 or TRBV12-4, the J call TRBJ2-7, with D uncertain. The CDR3 runs 12 residues. Trimming pared 5 bases from V and 5 bases from J, leaving 10 bases between. Here the CDR3 DNA reads TGTGCCAGCAGTCCCGTTCGGAACGAGCAGTACTTC. It yields the protein CASSPVRNEQYF.

The rearrangement links TRBV20-1 to TRBJ1-1; D gene uncertain. This CDR3 has 13 residues. V gave up 3 bases and J gave up 4 bases, with 12 bases separating them. Per germline, CDR1 DFQATT and CDR2 SNEGSKA (reference sequence). CDR3 loop: CSASSEWGTEAFF. DNA for the CDR3: TGCAGTGCTAGTTCTGAGTGGGGCACTGAAGCTTTCTTT.

The chain is built from TRBV7-9 and TRBJ1-4; possibly TRBD1 for D (5 bases). V was shortened by 3 bases and J by 4 bases, with 15 bases between the two germline ends. This CDR3 is 16 amino acids long. Germline loops: CDR1 SEHNR, CDR2 FQNEAQ (reference sequence). The CDR3 is CASSFGPGINNEKLFF. The CDR3 bases are TGTGCCAGCAGCTTCGGCCCAGGGATTAATAATGAAAAACTGTTTTTT.

This chain links TRBV19 with TRBJ1-4; the match to TRBD1 covers 7 bases. The CDR3 is 14 residues long. Looked up from germline, CDR1 is LNHDA and CDR2 is SQIVND (reference sequence). Trimming at V came to 8 bases and at J to 0 bases, leaving 3 bases not matched to a gene. CDR3 nucleotides: TGTGCCAGTTCAGGGGGGGCAACTAATGAAAAACTGTTTTTT. Translating gives CASSGGATNEKLFF.

The chain joins TRBV5-1 to TRBJ2-3; 8 nucleotides align to TRBD1. This CDR3 has 16 amino acids. After removal of 4 bases from V and 2 bases from J, the junction contained 9 bases not matched to a gene. Germline CDR1 reads SGHRS; CDR2 reads YFSETQ. CDR3 residues: CASSAPGTGDTDTQYF. DNA of the CDR3: TGCGCCAGCAGCGCGCCCGGGACAGGCGACACAGATACGCAGTATTTT.

DNA of the CDR3: TGCGCCAGCAGCCTAGAGGCGGGACATACTTCCTACGAGCAGTACTTC. This translates into CASSLEAGHTSYEQYF. This chain links TRBV4-3 with TRBJ2-7; D might be TRBD1 or TRBD2, each matching 6 bases. Trimming stripped 4 bases from V and 1 base from J, with 17 bases between. This CDR3 is 16 amino acids long. The germline gives CDR1 LGHNA, CDR2 YSLEER.

This chain joins TRBV5-1 and TRBJ2-2; 8 nucleotides match TRBD1. After removal of 1 base from V and 3 bases from J, the junction contained 2 bases not matched to a gene. The length of the CDR3 is 15 residues. The germline CDR1 and CDR2 sequences are SGHRS and YFSETQ. CDR3 sequence (DNA): TGCGCCAGCAGCTTGACAGGGGGAGACACCGGGGAGCTGTTTTTT. This translates into CASSLTGGDTGELFF. The whole variable domain, filled in from reference TRBV5-1 and TRBJ2-2, reads KAGVTQTPRYLIKTRGQQVTLSCSPISGHRSVSWYQQTPGQGLQFLFEYFSETQRNKGNFPGRFSGRQFSNSRSEMNVSTLELGDSALYLCASSLTGGDTGELFFGEGSRLTVL.

V usage is TRBV6-1 and J usage is TRBJ1-3; possibly TRBD1 for D (5 bases). V lost 2 bases to trimming and J lost 8 bases, with 13 bases between them. Germline CDR1 MNHNS, CDR2 SASEGT. This CDR3 is 14 amino acids long. The CDR3: CASSEYRTADTIYF. The CDR3 DNA is TGTGCCAGCAGTGAATACAGGACCGCGGACACCATATATTTT.

The chain recombines TRBV4-2 with TRBJ2-1; 10 nucleotides agree with TRBD2. The V gene end was trimmed by 0 bases and the J gene end by 3 bases; junction bases not matched to a gene: 2. The CDR3 is 16 amino acids. The germline gives CDR1 LGHNA, CDR2 YNFKEQ. The CDR3 DNA is TGTGCCAGCAGCCAAGATGCTAGCGGGGGCTACAATGAGCAGTTCTTC. Translated: CASSQDASGGYNEQFF.

The chain combines TRBV11-3 with TRBJ2-3; 9 nucleotides match TRBD1. The CDR3 is 16 residues long. Germline assignment: CDR1 SGHNT and CDR2 YENEEA. V lost 9 bases and J lost 2; bases outside the gene matches: 12. CDR3 in DNA: TGTGCCAGTGACAAAGACCGGGACAGGGACACAGATACGCAGTATTTT. It translates to CASDKDRDRDTDTQYF.

CDR3 bases: TGTGCCAGCAGTTACGGGGGGGCGGGATTCAATGAGCAGTTCTTC. Residues: CASSYGGAGFNEQFF. The V call is TRBV6-5, the J call TRBJ2-1; D is possibly TRBD2 (7 bases). The germline V gene encodes CDR1 MNHEY and CDR2 SVGAGI. The CDR3 covers 15 residues. The V and J ends lost 2 bases and 6 bases respectively, with 14 bases between them.

V gene TRBV7-9 combines with J gene TRBJ2-2; D perhaps matches TRBD1 (5 bases). CDR1 is SEHNR, CDR2 FQNEAQ, per germline (reference sequence). With 5 bases removed from V and 0 bases from J, the gap between germline ends came to 10 bases. The CDR3 has 15 residues. Here the CDR3 reads CASSPGQTNTGELFF. The CDR3 DNA is TGTGCCAGCAGCCCAGGGCAGACGAACACCGGGGAGCTGTTTTTT.

The chain is built from TRBV10-3 and TRBJ2-1; D gene ambiguous. The length of the CDR3 is 15 residues. V was pared by 2 bases and J by 0 bases, with 8 bases between. In germline, CDR1 is ENHRY, CDR2 SYGVKD. CDR3 loop: CAISEVSNSYNEQFF. In DNA, the CDR3 is TGTGCCATCAGTGAGGTCTCTAACTCCTACAATGAGCAGTTCTTC.

The J gene is TRBJ2-3, the V gene TRBV5-1; D not resolved. Germline CDR1 and CDR2: SGHRS and YFSETQ. The CDR3 is 12 amino acids. The V gene lost 0 bases and the J gene lost 5 bases, with 4 bases spanning the gap. The CDR3 nucleotides are TGCGCCAGCAGCTTGGATCAAGATACGCAGTATTTT. This sequence encodes CASSLDQDTQYF.

This clone came up once. The J gene is TRBJ2-7, the V gene TRBV27, with a weak D call TRBD1 (6 bases). The germline CDR1 and CDR2 sequences are MNHEY and SMNVEV (reference sequence). V shed 6 bases and J shed 5 bases, with 17 bases lying between them. The CDR3 is made up of 14 amino acids. The CDR3 DNA is TGTGCCAGCAGCCGAATAACAGGGTTTAACGAGCAGTACTTC. This translates into CASSRITGFNEQYF.